This TCR beta chain was identified in a study of neurological immune-mediated disorders. Turning to the study itself: Multiple sclerosis patients numbering approximately 34 comprised roughly 30 relapsing-remitting and 3 secondary progressive patients.

The germline CDR1 and CDR2 sequences are SGHRS and YFSETQ. This CDR3 is built from 14 residues. V lost 4 bases to trimming and J lost 6 bases, with 14 bases between them. Whole-study findings and limits: The absence of shared CDR3 amino acid sequences among expanded clones across subjects suggests private repertoires in all groups. Phylogenetically, 18 of 34 multiple sclerosis patients' repertoires fell into one related-CDR3 cluster, a possible signature.

This clonotype was detected many times. The antigen is undetermined. TCRdb independently ran MiXCR on the 5' RACE reads; one entry per CDR3 protein. The sample yields roughly 65,000 distinct CDR3 sequences, over 4% seen once. This chain joins TRBV5-1 and TRBJ2-1, with a tentative D call TRBD1 (6 bases). The receptor comes from a human donor with multiple sclerosis. The donor label of this sample is uncertain. Sequencing was done on a sample of PBMCs. CDR3 in amino acids: CASSIQGLLNEQFF. CDR3 coding DNA: TGCGCCAGCAGCATACAGGGTCTCCTCAATGAGCAGTTCTTC.